The rows below give T cell receptor beta chains drawn from one sample of a study of shared clonotypes between healthy human individuals. Libraries were prepared by immunoSEQ multiplex PCR; TCRdb keeps only in-frame clonotypes and omits some of them. The repertoire includes about 2.1 million clones, about 93% of them detected once, and 1.5% to 2% sits in the top ten. The sample was naive CD8+ T cells from PBMCs. These receptors were taken from a man younger than 35 in good health. Some clones in this sample may be carry-over from other donors' samples. The CDR3 runs from the conserved cysteine through the conserved F or W. The order of the fields is D gene, CDR3 length, J gene, clone size, V gene, CDR3 DNA, CDR3 protein. A D gene is named only where the DNA matches it firmly. Rows give clone size only sometimes, using once, few, many, or a class for an expanded clone.

.,18,TRBJ2-6,.,TRBV27,TGTGCCAGCAGTTTAATGCCAGGGGTGAACTCTGGGGCCAACGTCCTGACTTTC,CASSLMPGVNSGANVLTF
TRBD2,15,TRBJ2-1,.,TRBV29-1,TGCAGCGTTGAGGAAAGCGGGAGGTACTACAATGAGCAGTTCTTC,CSVEESGRYYNEQFF
.,15,TRBJ2-7,.,TRBV27,TGTGCCAGCAGTCCCACACTAGGGTTTATTTACGAGCAGTACTTC,CASSPTLGFIYEQYF
.,15,TRBJ2-2,.,TRBV4-1,TGCGCCAGCAGCCGCGTGGAGGGGTTAGTCGGGGAGCTGTTTTTT,CASSRVEGLVGELFF
.,18,TRBJ1-5,.,TRBV21-1,TGTGCCAGCAGCAAAACCTCTCTGGGCGCGATAGGAAATCAGCCCCAGCATTTT,CASSKTSLGAIGNQPQHF
.,13,TRBJ2-7,.,TRBV7-9,TGTGCCAGCAGCTTAGACCCAGAGCTCGAGCAGTACTTC,CASSLDPELEQYF
TRBD1,14,TRBJ1-5,few,TRBV28,TGTGCCAGCGGACCTGGACAGGGTAATCAGCCCCAGCATTTT,CASGPGQGNQPQHF
.,14,TRBJ2-2,.,TRBV27,TGTGCCAGCACGGGGAGGCAGTACACCGGGGAGCTGTTTTTT,CASTGRQYTGELFF
TRBD1,16,TRBJ2-7,.,TRBV18,TGTGCCAGCTCACCAGACGGGACAGGGTACCCCTACGAGCAGTACTTC,CASSPDGTGYPYEQYF
.,15,TRBJ2-5,.,TRBV4-1,TGCGCCAGCAGCCAAGACTCCAGGGGGGAAGAGACCCAGTACTTC,CASSQDSRGEETQYF
TRBD1,16,TRBJ2-7,.,TRBV10-3,TGTGCCATCAGTGAGTCTTCGGGACAGGGGGAATACGAGCAGTACTTC,CAISESSGQGEYEQYF
.,14,TRBJ2-7,.,TRBV5-1,TGCGCCAGCAGCGCACGGGACAAGATTTACGAGCAGTACTTC,CASSARDKIYEQYF
TRBD2,15,TRBJ2-5,.,TRBV9,TGTGCCAGCAGCGTAATGGGACTAACTAAAGAGACCCAGTACTTC,CASSVMGLTKETQYF
.,14,TRBJ1-1,.,TRBV6-5,TGTGCCAGCAGTTCCATGGACAGCATCACTGAAGCTTTCTTT,CASSSMDSITEAFF
.,14,TRBJ2-7,.,TRBV4-2,TGTGCCAGCAGCCAAGTGGGCAGGGCTAACGAGCAGTACTTC,CASSQVGRANEQYF
.,13,TRBJ2-7,.,TRBV27,TGTGCCAGCAGTTACGTAGCTGAGGACGAGCAGTACTTC,CASSYVAEDEQYF
.,13,TRBJ2-7,.,TRBV7-3,TGTGCCAGCAGCTTGGGGGGTCCGGGCGAGCAGTACTTC,CASSLGGPGEQYF
TRBD1,14,TRBJ2-7,.,TRBV9,TGTGCCAGCAGCCACCGGGACAGGCCCTACGAGCAGTACTTC,CASSHRDRPYEQYF
.,11,TRBJ1-1,once,TRBV29-1,TGCAGCGTTGTCACCGAGTTTGGAGCTTTCTTT,CSVVTEFGAFF
.,15,TRBJ1-2,.,TRBV15,TGTGCCACCAGCAGAGAACGAGCAGGGAACTATGGCTACACCTTC,CATSRERAGNYGYTF
.,16,TRBJ1-3,.,TRBV28,TGTGCCAGCACCTCATATGGGTTTTCGGCTGGAAACACCATATATTTT,CASTSYGFSAGNTIYF
.,15,TRBJ1-1,.,TRBV4-2,TGTGCCAGCAGCCCAGTAGAGGTAGGGAGAATTGAAGCTTTCTTT,CASSPVEVGRIEAFF
TRBD2,14,TRBJ2-7,.,TRBV28,TGTGCCAGCATGGGACTAGCGGGAGGCTACGAGCAGTACTTC,CASMGLAGGYEQYF
.,16,TRBJ1-1,.,TRBV10-3,TGTGCCATCAACTCGGCCCCGACGGTACAGGGCACTGAAGCTTTCTTT,CAINSAPTVQGTEAFF
.,17,TRBJ2-7,.,TRBV7-8,TGTGCCAGCAGCTTAGGTCTAGGGCAGGGGTTCTCCTACGAGCAGTACTTC,CASSLGLGQGFSYEQYF
.,15,TRBJ2-5,.,TRBV10-1,TGCGCCAGCAGTGAACGGGGCTCAGCTCAAGAGACCCAGTACTTC,CASSERGSAQETQYF
.,15,TRBJ2-7,.,TRBV27,TGTGCCAGCAGTTTAAGGGTGGGATACATCTACGAGCAGTACTTC,CASSLRVGYIYEQYF
.,15,TRBJ2-1,.,TRBV6-5,TGTGCCAGCAGTCGACCGGGCGTTCAGAACAATGAGCAGTTCTTC,CASSRPGVQNNEQFF
.,13,TRBJ1-2,.,TRBV7-9,TGTGCCGGGGATAGCGGGACGGTTCATGGCTACACCTTC,CAGDSGTVHGYTF
.,14,TRBJ2-7,.,TRBV27,TGTGCCAGCAGTTTAGTAGGGGGGCAGGTCGAGCAGTACTTC,CASSLVGGQVEQYF
TRBD2,13,TRBJ2-7,.,TRBV6-1,TGTGCCAGCAGCGGGGGGACTTTCAGCGAGCAGTACTTC,CASSGGTFSEQYF
.,13,TRBJ2-2,.,TRBV7-3,TGTGCCAGCAGCCCCGTGGGGCCCGGGGAGCTGTTTTTT,CASSPVGPGELFF
.,15,TRBJ1-4,.,TRBV4-1,TGCGCCAGCAGCCAAGACCGGGGAGGGGTAGCAAAACTGTTTTTT,CASSQDRGGVAKLFF
TRBD2,15,TRBJ2-5,.,TRBV6-5,TGTGCCAGCAGTTACTCGGGTAGCGGGTACGAGACCCAGTACTTC,CASSYSGSGYETQYF
.,16,TRBJ2-1,.,TRBV4-3,TGCGCCAGCAGCCAAGCCCCCGCGGGACCCTACAGTGAGCAGTTCTTC,CASSQAPAGPYSEQFF
TRBD1,15,TRBJ1-2,.,TRBV10-3,TGTGCCATCAGTACTGACAGGGCGGATAACTATGGCTACACCTTC,CAISTDRADNYGYTF
TRBD1,16,TRBJ2-7,.,TRBV7-9,TGTGCCAGCAGCTTAGAACCGGGACAGGGGATTCCCGAGCAGTACTTC,CASSLEPGQGIPEQYF
.,14,TRBJ1-4,few,TRBV28,TGTGCCAGCAGTCAGGAGGGGACTAATGAAAAACTGTTTTTT,CASSQEGTNEKLFF
.,16,TRBJ2-7,.,TRBV6-5,TGTGCCAGCAGTTACTCGTGGGCAGAGAGCTCCTACGAGCAGTACTTC,CASSYSWAESSYEQYF
.,16,TRBJ2-3,.,TRBV9,TGTGCCAGCAGCGTAGGAGGGCTATCAGTTACAGATACGCAGTATTTT,CASSVGGLSVTDTQYF
.,12,TRBJ1-1,.,TRBV7-8,TGTGCCAGCAGCTCCCTGGGCAGTGAAGCTTTCTTT,CASSSLGSEAFF
.,14,TRBJ2-7,.,TRBV11-2,TGTGCCAGCAGCCCCCGGGACGTACCCTACGAGCAGTACTTC,CASSPRDVPYEQYF
.,17,TRBJ1-5,.,TRBV6-1,TGTGCCAGCAGTGAAAACCCCCCCGGCAGGGTGAGTCAGCCCCAGCATTTT,CASSENPPGRVSQPQHF
TRBD1,14,TRBJ2-7,few,TRBV6-5,TGTGCCAGCAGTTACCGGGACAGGGGCTACGAGCAGTACTTC,CASSYRDRGYEQYF
TRBD2,17,TRBJ2-1,.,TRBV5-1,TGCGCCAGCAGCCCTAGCGGGAGTCCTAGGGCCTACAATGAGCAGTTCTTC,CASSPSGSPRAYNEQFF
.,16,TRBJ2-2,.,TRBV5-6,TGTGCCAGCAGCTTGAAAGTCCGGGACTTCACCGGGGAGCTGTTTTTT,CASSLKVRDFTGELFF
.,14,TRBJ2-7,.,TRBV11-2,TGTGCCAGCAGCCGCGGGGCTAGTGGGGTTGAGCAGTACTTC,CASSRGASGVEQYF
TRBD1,15,TRBJ2-1,.,TRBV25-1,TGTGCCAGCAGTGAAGGGACAGGGGTCAGGGATGAGCAGTTCTTC,CASSEGTGVRDEQFF
TRBD1,14,TRBJ2-1,.,TRBV7-9,TGTGCCAGCAGTTCCGGGACAGGGTGGAATGAGCAGTTCTTC,CASSSGTGWNEQFF
.,17,TRBJ2-1,.,TRBV15,TGTGCCACCAGCAGACCTCCCGGGACTCCCCTCATGGCTGAGCAGTTCTTC,CATSRPPGTPLMAEQFF
.,13,TRBJ1-2,.,TRBV27,TGTGCCAGCAGCCCGCGGGGAGTCTATGGCTACACCTTC,CASSPRGVYGYTF
.,15,TRBJ2-1,.,TRBV4-3,TGCGCCAGCAGCCAACCCAAGGAGACCTACAATGAGCAGTTCTTC,CASSQPKETYNEQFF
TRBD1,13,TRBJ2-4,.,TRBV11-1,TGTGCCAGCAGCTTACGACAGGGTCACATTCAGTACTTC,CASSLRQGHIQYF
.,15,TRBJ2-7,.,TRBV11-2,TGTGCCAGCAGCTTAGGCAGGGGGGAACCCTACGAGCAGTACTTC,CASSLGRGEPYEQYF
.,13,TRBJ2-7,.,TRBV21-1,TGTGCCAGCCGACTAGCGGTATACTACGAGCAGTACTTC,CASRLAVYYEQYF
.,15,TRBJ1-2,.,TRBV7-9,TGTGCCAGCAGCCCAAACAGAGGAAAAGACTATGGCTACACCTTC,CASSPNRGKDYGYTF
.,15,TRBJ2-7,.,TRBV4-1,TGCGCCAGCAGCTCGGGGCCCACTTTCTATTACGAGCAGTACTTC,CASSSGPTFYYEQYF
.,12,TRBJ2-1,.,TRBV7-3,TGTGCCAGCAGCTCACAGGGAAATGAGCAGTTCTTC,CASSSQGNEQFF
.,13,TRBJ2-7,.,TRBV7-6,TGTGCCAGCAGCGCCGACCGGTCCCACGAGCAGTACTTC,CASSADRSHEQYF